This entry lists 13 T cell receptor beta chains sequenced from one sample in a study of blood T cell repertoires in COVID-19. TCRdb keeps only in-frame clones here, not all; method: immunoSEQ multiplex PCR. The sample gives 250,000 to 350,000 clones, less than 90% of which show up once; about 3% is in the top ten. The sequenced sample was PBMCs or T cells enriched from blood (not recorded which). Receptors originate from a woman in her 50s who had recovered from COVID-19.

About this clone itself: The identical CDR3 is also encoded by other nucleotide sequences in the sample. This rearrangement joins TRBV19 to TRBJ2-5, with 11 bases matching TRBD1. The CDR3 covers 16 residues. Germline assignment: CDR1 LNHDA and CDR2 SQIVND (reference sequence). V lost 2 bases to trimming and J lost 5 bases; unmatched junction nucleotides: 7. DNA of the CDR3: TGTGCCAGTAGTATATCTGGACAGGGGGCCATGGAGACCCAGTACTTC. This codes for CASSISGQGAMETQYF.

V gene TRBV5-1 combines with J gene TRBJ2-7; 10 bases are a match to TRBD1. Germline V gene data show CDR1 as SGHRS and CDR2 as YFSETQ. Trimming removed 3 bases from V and 5 bases from J; junction bases left unmatched: 5. CDR3 length: 14 amino acids. The CDR3 coding sequence is TGCGCCAGCAGCTCGGGACAGGGGCGCCACGAGCAGTACTTC. It translates to CASSSGQGRHEQYF.

This rearrangement joins TRBV29-1 to TRBJ1-1; the match to TRBD1 covers 9 bases. The germline gives CDR1 SQVTM, CDR2 ANQGSEA. CDR3 size: 12 residues. Trimming took 7 bases from V and 3 from J; bases not matched to a gene: 3. The CDR3 loop reads CSARQGDTEAFF. CDR3 nucleotide sequence: TGCAGCGCCAGACAGGGGGACACTGAAGCTTTCTTT.

The chain is built from TRBV30 and TRBJ2-1; TRBD2 might be the D (6 bases). This CDR3 has 15 amino acids. Trimming shortened V by 4 bases and J by 1 base, and 14 bases separated the two germline ends. Germline-derived CDR1 and CDR2 are GTSNPN and SVGIG (reference sequence). DNA for the CDR3: TGTGCCTGGATAAGGGCGGGACTTTCCTACAATGAGCAGTTCTTC. It is translated as CAWIRAGLSYNEQFF.

As for this clone: The junction and the germline gene differ at one end; a read error may be behind it. The same CDR3 also results from other DNA sequences found in this sample. V gene TRBV5-1 combines with J gene TRBJ2-1, with a weak D call TRBD2 (6 bases). CDR1 SGHRS and CDR2 YFSETQ come from the germline V gene. This CDR3 has 14 amino acids. The CDR3 is CASMAGRDVHEQFF. The CDR3 DNA sequence: TGCGCCAGCATGGCGGGACGAGATGTTCATGAACAGTTCTTC.

V is TRBV29-1 and J is TRBJ2-3, with D possibly being TRBD2 (6 bases). The V gene lost 1 base and the J gene lost 2 bases, with 19 bases spanning the gap. CDR1 SQVTM and CDR2 ANQGSEA come from the germline V gene. The CDR3 consists of 17 residues. CDR3 coding DNA: TGCAGCGTTGAAGGTGCCGCTAGCGTAGACTTCACAGATACGCAGTATTTT. Its protein product is CSVEGAASVDFTDTQYF.

Points on this clone: The sample has other DNA sequences that encode this CDR3 too. The gene calls are TRBV11-3 and TRBJ2-3; 9 bases map to TRBD2. The germline V gene has CDR1 SGHNT and CDR2 YENEEA. Trimming removed 5 bases from V and 1 base from J; junction bases left unmatched: 4. This CDR3 is 15 amino acids long. The CDR3 DNA sequence: TGTGCCAGCAGCCTCCGGACTAGCGGCACAGATACGCAGTATTTT. Translating it yields CASSLRTSGTDTQYF.

This chain joins TRBV4-3 and TRBJ1-2, with 7 bases lining up with TRBD1. The CDR3 runs to 15 residues. CDR1 and CDR2 (germline): LGHNA, YSLEER. The V and J ends lost 4 bases and 4 bases, in that order; junction bases with no gene match: 9. CDR3 region: CASSPSPGQIYGYTF. The CDR3 nucleotides are TGCGCCAGCAGCCCCTCTCCGGGACAGATCTATGGCTACACCTTC.

CDR3 sequence: CSVTTGTGIGYTF. The CDR3 DNA reads TGCAGCGTCACAACCGGGACAGGGATTGGCTACACCTTC. The rearrangement joins TRBV29-1 to TRBJ1-2, with 9 bases that match TRBD1. J lost 7 bases, V lost 6 bases, and 9 bases had no gene match. This CDR3 region has 13 residues. Germline V gene sequence: CDR1 SQVTM, CDR2 ANQGSEA.

The chain recombines TRBV11-1 with TRBJ2-7, with 10 bases matching TRBD1. This CDR3 region has 14 residues. Trimming at V came to 4 bases and at J to 4 bases, leaving 4 bases not matched to a gene. Germline V gene lookup returns CDR1 SGHAT and CDR2 FQDESV (reference sequence). Here the CDR3 reads CASSSGQGGYEQYF. The CDR3 DNA sequence: TGTGCCAGCAGCTCCGGACAGGGGGGATACGAGCAGTACTTC.

This clone was recorded once. The CDR3 here is CASSGKGQGLSNQPQHF. For the CDR3, the DNA is TGTGCCAGCAGTGGCAAGGGACAGGGGCTTAGCAATCAGCCCCAGCATTTT. V usage is TRBV6-1 and J usage is TRBJ1-5; TRBD1 aligns across 10 bases. The CDR3 totals 17 residues. The V and J ends lost 4 bases and 0 bases, in that order; junction bases with no gene match: 6. Germline V gene data show CDR1 as MNHNS and CDR2 as SASEGT.

This rearrangement joins TRBV7-8 to TRBJ1-3, with a possible D match to TRBD1 (6 bases). This CDR3 has 16 residues. Germline loops: CDR1 SGHVS, CDR2 FQNEAQ. V was clipped by 5 bases and J by 8 bases, with 22 bases between them. Here the CDR3 DNA reads TGTGCCAGCAGCCGGACTAGCGGGACATCCATAGACACCATATATTTT. Its translation is CASSRTSGTSIDTIYF. The variable domain in full, completed from reference TRBV7-8 and TRBJ1-3, reads GAGVSQSPRYKVAKRGQDVALRCDPISGHVSLFWYQQALGQGPEFLTYFQNEAQLDKSGLPSDRFFAERPEGSVSTLKIQRTQQEDSAVYLCASSRTSGTSIDTIYFGEGSWLTVV.

V and J are TRBV7-8 and TRBJ2-3, with TRBD2 identical over 9 bases. Germline CDR1 SGHVS, CDR2 FQNEAQ. This CDR3 comprises 14 residues. The junction had 7 bases not matched to a gene; V was cut back by 8 bases and J by 4 bases. CDR3 nucleotides: TGTGCCAGCCGCCGGGCTAGCGGGGCAGATACGCAGTATTTT. Translated, it gives CASRRASGADTQYF.